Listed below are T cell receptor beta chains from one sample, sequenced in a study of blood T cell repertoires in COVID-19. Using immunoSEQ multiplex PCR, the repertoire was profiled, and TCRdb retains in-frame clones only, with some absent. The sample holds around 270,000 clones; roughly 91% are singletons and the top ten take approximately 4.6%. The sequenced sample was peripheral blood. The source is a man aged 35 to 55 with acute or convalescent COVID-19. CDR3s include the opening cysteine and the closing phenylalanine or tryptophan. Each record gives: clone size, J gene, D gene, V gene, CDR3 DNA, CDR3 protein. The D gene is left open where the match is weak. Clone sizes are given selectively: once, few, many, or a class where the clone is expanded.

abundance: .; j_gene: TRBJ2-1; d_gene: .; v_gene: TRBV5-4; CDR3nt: TGTGCCAGCAGCCTGACACAGGGACCCTACAATGAGCAGTTCTTC; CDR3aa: CASSLTQGPYNEQFF
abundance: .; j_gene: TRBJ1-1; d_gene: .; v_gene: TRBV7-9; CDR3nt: TGTGCCAGCAGCTCCCTGGCTTTGGTAGCTTTCTTT; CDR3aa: CASSSLALVAFF
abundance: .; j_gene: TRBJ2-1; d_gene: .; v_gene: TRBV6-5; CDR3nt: TGTGCCAGCAGTTACACGGCGGGCCCGTACAATGAGCAGTTCTTC; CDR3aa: CASSYTAGPYNEQFF
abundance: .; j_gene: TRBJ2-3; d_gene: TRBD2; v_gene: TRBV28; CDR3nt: TGTGCCAGCAGCCCAAGCGGTATGGGAGGGACAGATACGCAGTATTTT; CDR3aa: CASSPSGMGGTDTQYF
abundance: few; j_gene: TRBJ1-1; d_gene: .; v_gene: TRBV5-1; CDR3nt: TGCGCCAGCAGCTCTCAGGGAGGGAACACTGAAGCTTTCTTT; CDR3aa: CASSSQGGNTEAFF
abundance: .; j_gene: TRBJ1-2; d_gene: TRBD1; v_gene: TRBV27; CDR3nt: TGTGCCAGCCCCCCCGGGGACAGTGTCTATGGCTACACCTTC; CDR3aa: CASPPGDSVYGYTF
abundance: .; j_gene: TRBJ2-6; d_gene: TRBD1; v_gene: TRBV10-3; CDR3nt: TGTGCCACCGGACAGGGGGCAACCTCTGGGGCCAACGTCCTGACTTTC; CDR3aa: CATGQGATSGANVLTF
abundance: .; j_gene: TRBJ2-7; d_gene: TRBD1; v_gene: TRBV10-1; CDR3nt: TGCGCCAGCAGTGAGGGGACAGGCCCATGGGACTCCTACGAGCAGTACTTC; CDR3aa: CASSEGTGPWDSYEQYF
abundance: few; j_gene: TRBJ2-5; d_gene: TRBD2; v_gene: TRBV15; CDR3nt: TGTGCCACCAGCAGCGGGGGGGACCAAGAGACCCAGTACTTC; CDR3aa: CATSSGGDQETQYF
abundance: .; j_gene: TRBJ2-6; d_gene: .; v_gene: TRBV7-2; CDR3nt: TGTGCCAGCAGCTTATCGGGGTCTGGGGCCAACGTCCTGACTTTC; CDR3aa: CASSLSGSGANVLTF
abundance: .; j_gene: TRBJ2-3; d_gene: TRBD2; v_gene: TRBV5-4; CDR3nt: TGTGCCAGCAGTCCGACTAGCGGGGGGGGCACAGATACGCAGTATTTT; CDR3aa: CASSPTSGGGTDTQYF
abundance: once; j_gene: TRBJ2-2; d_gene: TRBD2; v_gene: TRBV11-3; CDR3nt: TGTGCCAGCAGCGCGACTAGCGGGGGGGCTTTCACCGGGGAGCTGTTTTTT; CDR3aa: CASSATSGGAFTGELFF
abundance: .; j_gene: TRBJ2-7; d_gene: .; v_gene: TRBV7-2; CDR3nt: TGTGCCAGCAGCCCGCCCGGGGGGCGCGAGCAGTACTTC; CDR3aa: CASSPPGGREQYF
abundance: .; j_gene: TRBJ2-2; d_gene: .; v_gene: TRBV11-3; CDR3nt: TGTGCCAGCAGCTTAGGGCCGAACACCGGGGAGCTGTTTTTT; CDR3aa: CASSLGPNTGELFF
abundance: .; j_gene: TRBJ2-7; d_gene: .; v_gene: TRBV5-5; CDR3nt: TGTGCCAGCAGCTTGAACGGGAACTCCTACGAGCAGTACTTC; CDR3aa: CASSLNGNSYEQYF
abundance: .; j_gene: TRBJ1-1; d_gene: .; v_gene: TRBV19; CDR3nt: TGTGCCAGTAGTCTACGGACAGAAGCCACTGAAGCTTTCTTT; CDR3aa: CASSLRTEATEAFF
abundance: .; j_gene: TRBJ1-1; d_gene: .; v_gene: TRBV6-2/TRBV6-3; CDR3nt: TGTGCCAGCAGTTACTCGGGGGCAGGGGATAACACTGAAGCTTTCTTT; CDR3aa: CASSYSGAGDNTEAFF
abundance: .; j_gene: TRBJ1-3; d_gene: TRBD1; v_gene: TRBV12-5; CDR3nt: TGTGCTAGTGGGACCAGGGGGCACAGAAACACCATATATTTT; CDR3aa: CASGTRGHRNTIYF
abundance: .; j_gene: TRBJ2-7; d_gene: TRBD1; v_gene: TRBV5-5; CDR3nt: TGTGCCAGCAGCGCGCGACAGGGTGGGGCTGGTAACGAGCAGTACTTC; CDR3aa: CASSARQGGAGNEQYF
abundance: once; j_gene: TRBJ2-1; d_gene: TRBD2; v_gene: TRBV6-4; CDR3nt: TGTGCCAGCAGTCGTACACCTAGCGGGGGGGCCATGAGCTCCTACAATGAGCAGTTCTTC; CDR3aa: CASSRTPSGGAMSSYNEQFF
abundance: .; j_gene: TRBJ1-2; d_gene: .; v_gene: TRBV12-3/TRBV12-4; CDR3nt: TGTGCCAGCAGCCCCAGGGTTTATGGCTACACCTTC; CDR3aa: CASSPRVYGYTF
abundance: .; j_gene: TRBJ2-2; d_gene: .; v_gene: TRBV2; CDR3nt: TGTGCCAGCAGTGGGATAGCGCCCGGGGAGCTGTTTTTT; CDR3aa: CASSGIAPGELFF